This T cell receptor (beta chain) was sequenced during a study of blood T cell repertoires in COVID-19 (dated by TCRdb to 2019 to 2021). Describing the broader study: Samples covering the acute and convalescent phases of COVID-19 were provided by collaborators in the United States, Italy and Spain. The dataset comprised deeply sampled blood TCRbeta repertoires from subjects exposed to, actively infected with, or recovered from COVID-19. HLA class I and class II types, where available, came from metadata supplied by the sample provider rather than from assay-based typing. Nearly every sample came with metadata listing a de-identified subject ID, COVID-19 status, age in years and sex. The repertoires were released in a freely available public database meant as a resource for research on the immune response to SARS-CoV-2. The prospective study material was composed of cDNA or gDNA derived from T cells, B-cell-depleted T cells, or PBMCs. Samples came from the ongoing ImmuneRACE study (first 160 participants) plus 1,254 subjects from 6 global collaborators. General study outcomes and caveats: Clinical and demographic metadata were provided uncurated, with the amount varying by source and participant.

Participants in the prospective study were enrolled through a virtual design, were aged about 18 to 100 years, and lived in 24 United States geographic areas. In the prospective study, cohorts were assigned on the basis of participant-reported clinical history obtained from a screening survey and a study questionnaire. In the prospective study, whole blood, serum and a nasopharyngeal or oropharyngeal swab were collected from each participant by mobile phlebotomists. Prospective study participants could optionally give additional blood draws and questionnaires over a roughly two-month period. Blood samples from the prospective study were shipped frozen or at room temperature prior to DNA extraction. About this clone: What antigen it recognizes has not been identified. There are no base qualities to consult, and no much larger clone falls within one base.

Spanning cysteine to phenylalanine, the CDR3 consists of 15 amino acids. The retained sequence is limited to the CDR3, 45 bases, with the frame set at the first base. CDR1 and CDR2, looked up from the germline V gene, are MDHEN and SYDVKM. V and J are trimmed by 8 bases and 0 bases, and the gene matches miss 7 bases of the junction. TCRbeta CDR3 regions were amplified from genomic DNA by means of the immunoSEQ Assay, a bias-controlled multiplex PCR. In the original analysis: The number of nucleated cells in each sample was estimated by amplification of reference gene primers within the assay. To quantify the absolute abundance of each unique TCRbeta CDR3 rearrangement, sequence reads were collapsed and filtered. For each sample, productive Simpson clonality was calculated as the square root of Simpson's diversity index across productive rearrangements. The table comes from immuneACCESS by way of TCRdb, which keeps in-frame sequences with V and J called. Part of the clones is missing from these tables; in studies checked, under half for an unresolved V gene and the rest for unknown reasons. V, J and clone size are taken as reported in that table, and D and trimming were inferred from the DNA itself. The table for this sample lists some 150,000 clones; 70% to 90% of them were counted only once. Clones ranked in the top ten supply 0.95% to 1.5% of the sample.

This receptor chain uses TRBV28 and TRBJ1-5; 7 nucleotides in the junction match TRBD1. Sequencing was done on a sample of PBMCs or T cells enriched from blood (not recorded which). This sequence originates from a woman aged 25 to 39 with acute COVID-19. CDR3 loop: CASVTGDYSNQPQHF. In nucleotides, the sequence is TGTGCCAGCGTAACAGGGGATTATAGCAATCAGCCCCAGCATTTT.